The source of this T cell receptor (beta chain) is a study of blood T cell repertoires in COVID-19. In the study overall: Donors in the United States, Italy and Spain gave samples during acute or convalescent COVID-19. PBMCs, B-cell-depleted T cells, or T cells provided the cDNA or gDNA that made up the material.

The repertoire was sequenced with immunoSEQ multiplex PCR; TCRdb's copy has only in-frame clones and lacks some. Altogether 150,000 or so clones are present, 90% to 95% being singletons, with the ten largest covering around 0.53%. Sequencing used peripheral blood. This receptor was obtained from a man in his fifties or sixties with acute or convalescent COVID-19.

CDR3 DNA: TGTGCCAGCAGCTTAGGAAGGGGTGAGGACTATGGCTACACCTTC. Residues: CASSLGRGEDYGYTF. The J gene is TRBJ1-2, the V gene TRBV7-6, with D maybe TRBD1 (5 bases). Germline CDR1 is SGHVS and CDR2 is FNYEAQ. The CDR3 covers 15 residues. Trimming removed 1 base at V and 3 bases at J, with 12 bases between.